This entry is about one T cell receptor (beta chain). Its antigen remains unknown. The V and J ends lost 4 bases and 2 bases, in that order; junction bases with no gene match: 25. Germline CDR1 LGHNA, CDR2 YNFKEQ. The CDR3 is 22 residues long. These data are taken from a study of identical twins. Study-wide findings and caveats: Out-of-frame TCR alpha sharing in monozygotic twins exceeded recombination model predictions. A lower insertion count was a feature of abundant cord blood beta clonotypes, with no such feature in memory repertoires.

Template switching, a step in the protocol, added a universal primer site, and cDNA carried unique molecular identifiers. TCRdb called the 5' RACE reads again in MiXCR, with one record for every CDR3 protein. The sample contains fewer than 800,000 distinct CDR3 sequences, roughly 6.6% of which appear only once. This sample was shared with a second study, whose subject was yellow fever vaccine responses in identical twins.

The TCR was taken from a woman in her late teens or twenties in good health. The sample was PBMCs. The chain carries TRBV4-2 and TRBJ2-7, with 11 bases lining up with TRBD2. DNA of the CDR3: TGTGCCAGCAGCCCGCCATCCAGGGGGCCTGAACTAGCGGGAGTATTGACCTACGAGCAGTACTTC. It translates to CASSPPSRGPELAGVLTYEQYF.